This T cell receptor (beta chain) was recorded in a study of blood T cells in healthy people across ages. The people who gave samples were healthy Caucasians from Russia, aged roughly 6 to 95. In the case of this clonotype: Its specificity is unknown.

Primed by a sample-barcoded 5' primer and a J-beta primer mix, a second PCR proceeded for 7 to 11 cycles. From the 5' RACE reads, TCRdb called clonotypes with MiXCR, one entry per CDR3 protein. The table shows fewer than 2 million distinct CDR3 sequences, with 39% occurring only once. General study points: Relative to aged donors, long-lived donors carried more naive CD4+ cells and displayed higher diversity. CMV infection status of these donors was not known.

V was trimmed by 0 bases and J by 0 bases, leaving 11 bases between them. The CDR3 spans 16 residues. Germline V CDR1 and CDR2: SGHRS, YFSETQ. The chain joins TRBV5-1 to TRBJ2-3; D may match TRBD1 or TRBD2 (5 bases each). The specimen was blood. This receptor was obtained from a human donor in good health. CDR3 nucleotides: TGCGCCAGCAGCTTGGATGGGGACCCTAGCACAGATACGCAGTATTTT. Amino acid sequence: CASSLDGDPSTDTQYF.